This is a list of T cell receptor beta chains from one sample in a study of T cells after yellow fever vaccination. TCRdb recomputed calls from the 5' RACE reads with MiXCR, one row per CDR3 protein. The repertoire holds approximately 120,000 distinct CDR3 sequences, under 8.5% seen once, with around 2.3% in the top ten. Sequences were derived from CD4+ T cells sorted from PBMCs, sampled more than 8 days after the first yellow fever vaccination. Every receptor here comes from a man aged 18-30 years who received the YFV17D yellow fever vaccine. Each CDR3 is given with its conserved first and last residue. D genes are given only for firm matches. The size of a clone is reported for some rows only, either as once, few or many, or as a class for expanded clones.

clone_size d_call j_call v_call cdr3_aa cdr3_nt
many TRBD2 TRBJ2-1 TRBV2 CASSAIGLAAYNEQFF TGTGCCAGCAGTGCGATAGGACTAGCGGCTTACAATGAGCAGTTCTTC
many TRBD1 TRBJ2-2 TRBV5-6 CASRVPGGSGELFF TGTGCCAGCAGAGTTCCAGGGGGCTCCGGGGAGCTGTTTTTT
many TRBD2 TRBJ2-3 TRBV9 CASSVAGGRDTQYF TGTGCCAGCAGCGTAGCGGGGGGAAGAGATACGCAGTATTTT
many . TRBJ1-1 TRBV25-1 CASSEFPGNTEAFF TGTGCCAGCAGTGAATTCCCCGGGAACACTGAAGCTTTCTTT
many TRBD1 TRBJ1-6 TRBV7-2 CASSGQVPPLHF TGTGCCAGCAGCGGACAGGTACCACCCCTCCACTTT
. . TRBJ1-5 TRBV7-2 CASSNNRVNQPQHF TGTGCCAGCAGCAATAACAGGGTCAATCAGCCCCAGCATTTT
many . TRBJ2-7 TRBV3-1 CASSQEVNSYEQYF TGTGCCAGCAGCCAAGAGGTCAACTCCTACGAGCAGTACTTC
many TRBD1 TRBJ1-6 TRBV6-1 CASRDRWGSPLHF TGTGCCAGCAGGGACAGGTGGGGTTCACCCCTCCACTTT
. . TRBJ2-3 TRBV5-6 CASSPTESSTDTQYF TGTGCCAGCAGCCCGACTGAATCTAGCACAGATACGCAGTATTTT
many . TRBJ2-3 TRBV24-1 CATSDPRDTQYF TGTGCCACCAGTGACCCAAGGGATACGCAGTATTTT
many . TRBJ1-5 TRBV20-1 CSAIYGGDQPQHF TGCAGTGCTATATATGGCGGCGATCAGCCCCAGCATTTT
many . TRBJ1-2 TRBV4-3 CASSQDLRGPRLNYGYTF TGCGCCAGCAGCCAAGATCTCAGGGGCCCCCGCCTTAACTATGGCTACACCTTC
. . TRBJ1-6 TRBV5-5 CASSLYEGSSPLHF TGTGCCAGCAGCTTGTACGAGGGGAGTTCACCCCTCCACTTT
many . TRBJ1-4 TRBV12-3/TRBV12-4 CASSLMTTNEKLFF TGTGCCAGCAGTTTAATGACGACTAATGAAAAACTGTTTTTT
. TRBD2 TRBJ2-3 TRBV20-1 CSARGGSGGRGTQYF TGCAGTGCTAGGGGAGGAAGCGGGGGTAGAGGTACGCAGTATTTT
many TRBD2 TRBJ2-5 TRBV7-2 CASSWTAGVGETQYF TGTGCCAGCAGCTGGACGGCGGGGGTTGGGGAGACCCAGTACTTC
many . TRBJ2-5 TRBV5-4 CASSLAPGEETQYF TGTGCCAGCAGCTTGGCCCCGGGGGAAGAGACCCAGTACTTC